The clone carrying this T cell receptor (beta chain) was counted a few times. This specimen belongs to a study of early T cells in non-severe SARS-CoV-2 infection. CDR3 length: 15 residues. The ends were cut back, 4 bases at V and 0 bases at J, with 10 bases in the middle. The germline V gene encodes CDR1 SNHLY and CDR2 FYNNEI. The TCR library protocol was used to attach unique molecular identifiers. These identifiers were attached to individual cDNA molecules. TCRdb processed the 5' RACE reads anew with MiXCR; each CDR3 protein has one entry. The repertoire includes roughly 99,000 distinct CDR3 sequences, approximately 10% of them detected once, and roughly 7.1% sits in the top ten.

The rearrangement links TRBV2 to TRBJ2-1; D is possibly TRBD2 (6 bases). The source of this sequence is an adult who was a healthcare worker with PCR-confirmed SARS-CoV-2 infection or an uninfected control (not recorded which). Sequencing was performed on whole blood. The chain's CDR3 is CASSVGLTSYNEQFF. The CDR3 bases are TGTGCCAGCAGTGTGGGACTCACCTCCTACAATGAGCAGTTCTTC.